Below, 18 T cell receptor beta chains from the same sample are listed, as sequenced in a study of cytomegalovirus exposure and HLA in healthy donors. The study ran its PCR with 60 Vbeta and 13 Jbeta primers. Data came from immunoSEQ multiplex PCR; TCRdb stores just in-frame clones and leaves some out. The sample consists of some 170,000 clones, roughly 79% of them appearing once. Sequenced: PBMCs. These receptors came from a woman in her thirties or forties in good health and CMV-seronegative.

The gene calls are TRBV6-1 and TRBJ1-5; 8 bases match TRBD1. The CDR3 consists of 15 residues. Germline V gene lookup returns CDR1 MNHNS and CDR2 SASEGT. The J segment lost 5 bases and the V segment lost 4 bases, leaving 7 bases of the junction unmatched. DNA of the CDR3: TGTGCCAGCAGTGCGGATGGACAGGGACATCAGCCCCAGCATTTT. It codes for CASSADGQGHQPQHF.

The rearrangement joins TRBV9 to TRBJ2-3; TRBD2 matches 14 bases. Germline loops: CDR1 SGDLS, CDR2 YYNGEE. V lost 2 bases and J lost 1; bases outside the gene matches: 9. This CDR3 spans 19 amino acids. DNA of the CDR3: TGTGCCAGCAGCGTCCAGGGACTAGCGGGAGTTACCGGCACAGATACGCAGTATTTT. Residues: CASSVQGLAGVTGTDTQYF.

V usage is TRBV9 and J usage is TRBJ2-7; TRBD2 aligns across 9 bases. CDR1 is SGDLS, CDR2 YYNGEE, per germline. The CDR3 is 15 amino acids. J lost 4 bases, V lost 0 bases, and 5 bases had no gene match. The CDR3 nucleotides read TGTGCCAGCAGCGTAGGAGGCGGGAGGGAATACGAGCAGTACTTC. Its protein product is CASSVGGGREYEQYF.

The table lists this clone with a count of one. The V call is TRBV7-9, the J call TRBJ1-2, with D maybe TRBD1 (6 bases). Trimming cost V 2 bases and J 8 bases, with 12 bases left between them. The CDR3 totals 13 residues. Germline CDR1 and CDR2: SEHNR and FQNEAQ (reference sequence). CDR3 in DNA: TGTGCCAGCAGCTTAAAGGCAGGGGAAGGCTACACCTTC. Translation gives CASSLKAGEGYTF.

The chain joins TRBV25-1 to TRBJ2-1; D unresolved. V was pared by 8 bases and J by 1 base, with 15 bases between. Germline lookup yields CDR1 MGHDK and CDR2 SYGVNS. The CDR3 is 15 residues long. CDR3 residues: CASSRGRRSYNEQFF. The CDR3 DNA sequence: TGTGCCAGCTCCCGCGGAAGAAGATCCTACAATGAGCAGTTCTTC.

This chain uses TRBV7-6 with TRBJ2-3, with D unresolved. CDR1 is SGHVS and CDR2 is FNYEAQ in the germline V gene. The CDR3 covers 13 residues. V was pared by 1 base and J by 5 bases, with 7 bases between. The CDR3 DNA follows: TGTGCCAGCAGCTTAGTGAGGCAAGATACGCAGTATTTT. Amino acid sequence: CASSLVRQDTQYF. The variable domain in full, with the rest retrieved from reference TRBV7-6 and TRBJ2-3, is GAGVSQSPRYKVTKRGQDVALRCDPISGHVSLYWYRQALGQGPEFLTYFNYEAQQDKSGLPNDRFSAERPEGSISTLTIQRTEQRDSAMYRCASSLVRQDTQYFGPGTRLTVL.

There are a few counts of this clone. This chain uses TRBV6-5 with TRBJ2-7; 7 bases map to TRBD1. Germline CDR1 reads MNHEY; CDR2 reads SVGAGI. Trimming at V came to 0 bases and at J to 7 bases, leaving 6 bases not matched to a gene. The CDR3 length is 14 residues. CDR3: CASSYSRDSWEQYF. CDR3 nucleotide sequence: TGTGCCAGCAGTTACTCAAGGGACAGTTGGGAGCAGTACTTC.

The chain is built from TRBV4-1 and TRBJ1-5; 10 bases agree with TRBD1. The junction had 4 bases not matched to a gene; V was cut back by 0 bases and J by 5 bases. CDR3 length equals 16 residues. Germline V gene sequence: CDR1 MGHRA, CDR2 YSYEKL. CDR3 in DNA: TGCGCCAGCAGCCAAGAGGGACAGGGGTTGTATCAGCCCCAGCATTTT. Translated, it gives CASSQEGQGLYQPQHF.

The chain joins TRBV5-1 to TRBJ2-2; 12 nucleotides align to TRBD2. The CDR3 runs to 16 residues. Trimming took 3 bases from V and 6 from J; bases not matched to a gene: 6. Germline V gene lookup returns CDR1 SGHRS and CDR2 YFSETQ. Written as DNA, the CDR3 is TGCGCCAGCAGCTCCCTGACTAGCGGGAGTGCCGGGGAGCTGTTTTTT. This codes for CASSSLTSGSAGELFF.

The rearrangement uses TRBV10-3 and TRBJ2-4; D is unclear. Trimming left V 2 bases short and J 3 bases short, with 14 bases between. This CDR3 spans 16 amino acids. Germline loops: CDR1 ENHRY, CDR2 SYGVKD. The CDR3 coding sequence is TGTGCCATCAGTGAGGCAAGACTTGCTGACAAAAACATTCAGTACTTC. This sequence encodes CAISEARLADKNIQYF.

The gene calls are TRBV7-9 and TRBJ2-5, with 8 positions matching TRBD2. The CDR3 runs 14 residues. The germline gives CDR1 SEHNR, CDR2 FQNEAQ (reference sequence). V was pared by 6 bases and J by 5 bases, with 8 bases of the junction left unmatched. The CDR3 region is CASRAGLEGETQYF. The CDR3 nucleotides are TGTGCCAGCAGAGCGGGACTAGAAGGCGAGACCCAGTACTTC. Full variable domain (missing parts from reference TRBV7-9 and TRBJ2-5): DTGVSQNPRHKITKRGQNVTFRCDPISEHNRLYWYRQTLGQGPEFLTYFQNEAQLEKSRLLSDRFSAERPKGSFSTLEIQRTEQGDSAMYLCASRAGLEGETQYFGPGTRLLVL.

This clone appeared a few times. This chain uses TRBV28 with TRBJ1-5; possibly TRBD1 for D (5 bases). The V and J ends lost 5 bases and 2 bases respectively, with 25 bases between them. CDR1 is MDHEN, CDR2 SYDVKM, per germline. The CDR3 length is 19 residues. CDR3: CASSLPTGRGKRGNQPQHF. CDR3 bases: TGTGCCAGCAGTCTCCCCACGGGTCGGGGGAAGAGGGGCAATCAGCCCCAGCATTTT. The whole variable domain, filled in from reference TRBV28 and TRBJ1-5, reads DVKVTQSSRYLVKRTGEKVFLECVQDMDHENMFWYRQDPGLGLRLIYFSYDVKMKEKGDIPEGYSVSREKKERFSLILESASTNQTSMYLCASSLPTGRGKRGNQPQHFGDGTRLSIL.

This chain links TRBV27 with TRBJ1-5; D remains ambiguous. The V and J ends lost 6 bases and 3 bases respectively, with 9 bases between them. The V gene's germline CDR1 is MNHEY and CDR2 SMNVEV (reference sequence). CDR3 length equals 13 residues. CDR3 residues: CASREGYNQPQHF. CDR3 bases: TGTGCCAGCAGGGAGGGATACAATCAGCCCCAGCATTTT.

This chain connects TRBV7-2 to TRBJ2-5, with a tentative D call TRBD2 (6 bases). Trimming took off 1 base at V and 5 bases at J, with 11 bases between the two ends. CDR1 and CDR2 (germline): SGHTA, FQGNSA. The CDR3 is made up of 14 amino acids. The CDR3 sequence is CASSLVLLAETQYF. Here the CDR3 DNA reads TGTGCCAGCAGCTTAGTACTTCTAGCGGAGACCCAGTACTTC.

This clone occurred once. The chain joins TRBV28 to TRBJ2-3; 9 nucleotides match TRBD2. This CDR3 is built from 15 residues. V was clipped by 2 bases and J by 4 bases; unmatched bases: 4. The germline V gene has CDR1 MDHEN and CDR2 SYDVKM. CDR3 in amino acids: CASSLAGGPPDTQYF. DNA for the CDR3: TGTGCCAGCAGTTTAGCGGGAGGGCCCCCAGATACGCAGTATTTT.

The rearrangement joins TRBV5-4 to TRBJ2-1; D is unclear. The CDR3 covers 15 residues. The V end lost 4 bases, the J end lost 0 bases, and 11 bases lay between the germline ends. Germline loops: CDR1 SGHNT, CDR2 YYREEE (reference sequence). The CDR3 DNA sequence: TGTGCCAGCAGCGCCGGAACTAACTCCTACAATGAGCAGTTCTTC. Translation: CASSAGTNSYNEQFF.

The chain carries TRBV7-9 and TRBJ1-3; possibly TRBD1 for D (6 bases). CDR1 and CDR2 (germline): SEHNR, FQNEAQ (reference sequence). The length of the CDR3 is 18 residues. V lost 1 base, J lost 0 bases, and 16 bases lay in between. The CDR3 sequence: CASSLVGGAATSGNTIYF. In DNA, the CDR3 is TGTGCCAGCAGCTTAGTCGGGGGGGCAGCGACCTCTGGAAACACCATATATTTT.

The chain recombines TRBV6-5 with TRBJ1-2; D gene unclear. The CDR3 extends over 14 amino acids. Germline CDR1 is MNHEY and CDR2 is SVGAGI. V was trimmed by 2 bases and J by 5 bases, leaving 12 bases between them. The CDR3 sequence: CASSYAGNDYGYTF. The CDR3 DNA reads as TGTGCCAGCAGTTACGCGGGGAACGATTATGGCTACACCTTC.